This is a list of T cell receptor beta chains from one sample in a study of blood T cell repertoires in COVID-19. Here immunoSEQ multiplex PCR was the method, and the copy in TCRdb shows in-frame clones only, minus some. The sample shows 200,000 to 300,000 clones, approximately 80% of them seen only once. Specimen: peripheral blood. The source is a man aged 55 to 69 with acute or convalescent COVID-19. CDR3s include the opening cysteine and the closing phenylalanine or tryptophan. The order of the fields is D gene, clone size, V gene, J gene, CDR3 protein, CDR3 DNA. The D gene is left open where the match is weak. Only part of the rows carry a size: once, few, many, or a class if the clone is expanded.

D: TRBD1
size: once
V: TRBV5-4
J: TRBJ1-1
CDR3: CASSLSSIGQGTRGRAFF
DNA: TGTGCCAGCAGCTTGTCCTCGATTGGACAGGGGACAAGAGGTCGGGCTTTCTTT

D: TRBD1
size: -
V: TRBV18
J: TRBJ1-2
CDR3: CASSLTGVYGYTF
DNA: TGTGCCAGCTCCCTTACAGGGGTCTATGGCTACACCTTC

D: -
size: few
V: TRBV27
J: TRBJ1-1
CDR3: CASSPQGQNTEAFF
DNA: TGTGCCAGCAGTCCGCAGGGCCAGAACACTGAAGCTTTCTTT

D: -
size: -
V: TRBV6-2/TRBV6-3
J: TRBJ2-3
CDR3: CASSSPSTGTYTDTQYF
DNA: TGTGCCAGCAGTTCACCATCAACCGGGACTTACACAGATACGCAGTATTTT

D: TRBD2
size: -
V: TRBV4-3
J: TRBJ2-7
CDR3: CASSQGASGRKYF
DNA: TGCGCCAGCAGCCAAGGGGCTAGCGGGAGAAAGTACTTC

D: TRBD1
size: -
V: TRBV28
J: TRBJ2-7
CDR3: CASWGQESYEQYF
DNA: TGTGCCAGTTGGGGACAGGAATCCTACGAGCAGTACTTC

D: -
size: -
V: TRBV5-8
J: TRBJ1-1
CDR3: CASSFRNTEAFF
DNA: TGTGCCAGCAGCTTTCGGAACACTGAAGCTTTCTTT

D: TRBD1
size: -
V: TRBV27
J: TRBJ2-7
CDR3: CASSLDRGAYEQYF
DNA: TGTGCCAGCAGCTTGGACAGGGGGGCCTACGAGCAGTACTTC

D: TRBD1
size: -
V: TRBV19
J: TRBJ2-1
CDR3: CASSITGGPNEQFF
DNA: TGTGCCAGTAGTATCACAGGGGGCCCGAATGAGCAGTTCTTC

D: TRBD1
size: -
V: TRBV11-2
J: TRBJ2-3
CDR3: CASSRPNRGRSDTQYF
DNA: TGTGCCAGCAGCCGACCGAACAGGGGGCGTTCAGATACGCAGTATTTT

D: TRBD2
size: -
V: TRBV5-1
J: TRBJ2-1
CDR3: CASSPTGLAGAMGEQFF
DNA: TGCGCCAGCAGCCCGACGGGACTAGCGGGGGCGATGGGTGAGCAGTTCTTC

D: TRBD1
size: -
V: TRBV5-6
J: TRBJ1-1
CDR3: CASSFRTGGERDTEAFF
DNA: TGTGCCAGCAGCTTTCGGACAGGGGGCGAGAGGGACACTGAAGCTTTCTTT

D: -
size: few
V: TRBV9
J: TRBJ2-2
CDR3: CASSVGGADTGELFF
DNA: TGTGCCAGCAGCGTAGGGGGAGCGGACACCGGGGAGCTGTTTTTT

D: -
size: few
V: TRBV6-4
J: TRBJ2-2
CDR3: CASSDLPGSPGELFF
DNA: TGTGCCAGCAGTGATTTGCCCGGGAGCCCCGGGGAGCTGTTTTTT

D: TRBD2
size: -
V: TRBV2
J: TRBJ2-7
CDR3: CASGAGLGEQYF
DNA: TGTGCCAGCGGAGCGGGGCTAGGCGAGCAGTACTTC